This TCR beta chain emerged from a study of shared clonotypes between healthy human individuals. Per the original data handling: Filtering differed since immunoSEQ provided only junctions, with no quality scores. Using immunoSEQ multiplex PCR, the repertoire was profiled, and TCRdb retains in-frame clones only, with some absent. V, J and clone size reflect that table, while D and trimming were determined from the DNA. This sample has 2.5 million or so clones, with around 94% found just once. Subsets obtained from CD4+ cells comprised CD45RA+ naive and CD45RA-negative memory cells. The CDR3 totals 15 residues. The germline gives CDR1 MDHEN, CDR2 SYDVKM. V shed 2 bases and J shed 4 bases, with 14 bases lying between them.

The sequence was collected from a man between 18 and 29 years old in good health. Sequenced input: naive CD4+ T cells sorted from blood. The subset was: CD45RA+ positively selected. J is TRBJ1-1 and V is TRBV28; D uncertain. The CDR3 loop is CASSLRSSGRTEAFF. The CDR3 DNA follows: TGTGCCAGCAGTTTAAGGAGCAGTGGGCGCACTGAAGCTTTCTTT.